The source of this T cell receptor beta chain is a study of cytomegalovirus exposure and HLA in healthy donors. Broader study findings: Most of the TCR beta V segments (in an earlier analysis) were productive either about 87% or about 30% of the time. A later analysis linked about 17,000 TCR beta sequences to HLA alleles at 0.05 false discovery rate. As was reported, the HLA-A and HLA-B alleles of most subjects were accurately predicted from TCR beta sequences.

This clone was counted a few times. Its antigen is unidentified. The PCR used 60 Vbeta and 13 Jbeta primers. TCRdb's copy holds only in-frame clones and misses some; the assay was immunoSEQ multiplex PCR. The sample has roughly 150,000 clones, around two thirds seen once. This CDR3 comprises 16 residues. V trimming: 4 bases; J trimming: 4 bases; junction bases outside the gene matches: 10. The germline V gene encodes CDR1 SGHRS and CDR2 YFSETQ. The TCR originated in a young man in good health and CMV-seropositive. The sample consisted of PBMCs. The chain joins TRBV5-1 to TRBJ2-1; 8 nucleotides agree with TRBD1. The CDR3 region has the DNA TGCGCCAGCAGCCCCCCGGGGACAGGAGTATACAATGAGCAGTTCTTC. As protein: CASSPPGTGVYNEQFF.